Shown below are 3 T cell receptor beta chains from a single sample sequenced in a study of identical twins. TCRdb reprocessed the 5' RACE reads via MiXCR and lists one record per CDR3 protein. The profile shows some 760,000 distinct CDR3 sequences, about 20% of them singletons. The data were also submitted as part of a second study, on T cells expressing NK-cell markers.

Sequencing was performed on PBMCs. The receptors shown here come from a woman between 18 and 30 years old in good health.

The CDR3 DNA sequence: TGTGCCTGGAATCCCCCCGGTCTGCTGCACTCTGGGGCCAACGTCCTGACTTTC. This encodes CAWNPPGLLHSGANVLTF. This rearrangement joins TRBV30 to TRBJ2-6; D is unresolved. This CDR3 is 18 amino acids long. Trimming stripped 4 bases from V and 0 bases from J, with 19 bases between. The germline V gene has CDR1 GTSNPN and CDR2 SVGIG (reference sequence).

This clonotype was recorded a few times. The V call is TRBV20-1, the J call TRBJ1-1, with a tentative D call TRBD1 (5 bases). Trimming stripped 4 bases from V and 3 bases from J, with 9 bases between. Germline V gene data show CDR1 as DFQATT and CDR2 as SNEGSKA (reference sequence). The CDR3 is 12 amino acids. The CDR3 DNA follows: TGCAGTGCTACCAGGGAGGACACTGAAGCTTTCTTT. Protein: CSATREDTEAFF.

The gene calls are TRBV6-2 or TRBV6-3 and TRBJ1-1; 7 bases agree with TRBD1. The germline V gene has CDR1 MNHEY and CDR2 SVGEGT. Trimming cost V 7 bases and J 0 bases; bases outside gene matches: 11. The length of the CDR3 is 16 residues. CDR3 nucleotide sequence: TGTGCCAGCACCCTAACCCCGGGACAGATGAACACTGAAGCTTTCTTT. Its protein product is CASTLTPGQMNTEAFF.